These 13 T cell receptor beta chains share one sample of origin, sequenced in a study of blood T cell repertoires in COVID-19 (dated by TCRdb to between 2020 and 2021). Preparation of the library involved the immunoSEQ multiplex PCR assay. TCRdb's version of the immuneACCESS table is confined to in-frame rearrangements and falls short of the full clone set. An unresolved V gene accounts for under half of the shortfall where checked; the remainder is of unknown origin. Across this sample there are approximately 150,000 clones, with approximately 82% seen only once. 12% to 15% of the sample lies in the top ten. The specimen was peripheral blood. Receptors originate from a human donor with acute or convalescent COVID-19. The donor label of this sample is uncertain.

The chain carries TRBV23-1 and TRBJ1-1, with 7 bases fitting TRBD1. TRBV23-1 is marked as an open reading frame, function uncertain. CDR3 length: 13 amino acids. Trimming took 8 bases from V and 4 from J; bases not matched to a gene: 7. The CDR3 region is CASDDRECTEAFF. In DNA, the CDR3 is TGCGCCAGCGATGACAGGGAATGCACTGAAGCTTTCTTT.

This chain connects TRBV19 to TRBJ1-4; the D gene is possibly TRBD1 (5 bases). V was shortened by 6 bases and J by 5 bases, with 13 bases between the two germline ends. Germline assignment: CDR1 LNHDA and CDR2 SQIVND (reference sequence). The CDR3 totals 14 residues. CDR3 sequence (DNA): TGTGCCAGTAGCGACTGGACACCAAATGAAAAACTGTTTTTT. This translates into CASSDWTPNEKLFF.

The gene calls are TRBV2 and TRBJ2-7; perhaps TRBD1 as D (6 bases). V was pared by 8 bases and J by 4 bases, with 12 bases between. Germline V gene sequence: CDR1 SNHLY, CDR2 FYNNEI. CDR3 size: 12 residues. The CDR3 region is CASSNTGYEQYF. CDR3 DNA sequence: TGTGCCAGCTCCAATACAGGGTACGAGCAGTACTTC.

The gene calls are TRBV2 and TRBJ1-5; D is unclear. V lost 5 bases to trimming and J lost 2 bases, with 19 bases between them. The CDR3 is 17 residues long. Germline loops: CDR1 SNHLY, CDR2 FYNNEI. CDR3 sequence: CASSLGRSGRGNQPQHF. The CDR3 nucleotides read TGTGCCAGCAGTTTGGGTCGCTCCGGGCGGGGCAATCAGCCCCAGCATTTT. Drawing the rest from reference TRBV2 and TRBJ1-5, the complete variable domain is EPEVTQTPSHQVTQMGQEVILRCVPISNHLYFYWYRQILGQKVEFLVSFYNNEISEKSEIFDDQFSVERPDGSNFTLKIRSTKLEDSAMYFCASSLGRSGRGNQPQHFGDGTRLSIL.

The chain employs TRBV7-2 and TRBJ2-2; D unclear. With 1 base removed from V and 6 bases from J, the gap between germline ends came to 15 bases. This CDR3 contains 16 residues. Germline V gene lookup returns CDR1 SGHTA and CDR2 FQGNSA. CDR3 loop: CASSLVSIVGAGELFF. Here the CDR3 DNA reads TGTGCCAGCAGCTTAGTTTCTATCGTTGGTGCCGGGGAGCTGTTTTTT.

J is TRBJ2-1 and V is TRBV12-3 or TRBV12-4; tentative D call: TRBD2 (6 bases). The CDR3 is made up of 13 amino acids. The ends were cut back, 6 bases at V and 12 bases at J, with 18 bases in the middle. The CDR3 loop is CASSPSPSVRQFF. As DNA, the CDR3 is TGTGCCAGCAGCCCCTCCCCTAGCGTTCGGCAGTTCTTC.

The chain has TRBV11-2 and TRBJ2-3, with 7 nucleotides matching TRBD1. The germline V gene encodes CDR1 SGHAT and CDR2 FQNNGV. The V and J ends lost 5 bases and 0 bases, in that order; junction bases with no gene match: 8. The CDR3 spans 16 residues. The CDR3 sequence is CASSPGTDPSTDTQYF. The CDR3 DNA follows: TGTGCCAGCAGCCCAGGGACAGACCCTAGCACAGATACGCAGTATTTT.

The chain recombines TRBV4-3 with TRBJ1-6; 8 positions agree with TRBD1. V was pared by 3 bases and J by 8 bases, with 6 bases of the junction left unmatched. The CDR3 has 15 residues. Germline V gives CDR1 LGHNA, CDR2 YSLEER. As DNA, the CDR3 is TGCGCCAGCAGCCACGGGGGACAGGAAGATTCACCCCTCCACTTT. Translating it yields CASSHGGQEDSPLHF.

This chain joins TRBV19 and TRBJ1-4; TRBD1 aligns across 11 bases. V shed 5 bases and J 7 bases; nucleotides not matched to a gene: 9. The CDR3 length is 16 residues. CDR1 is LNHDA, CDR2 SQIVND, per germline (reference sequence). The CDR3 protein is CASSPHWTGGFEKLFF. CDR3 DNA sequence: TGTGCCAGTAGTCCACATTGGACAGGGGGCTTTGAAAAACTGTTTTTT.

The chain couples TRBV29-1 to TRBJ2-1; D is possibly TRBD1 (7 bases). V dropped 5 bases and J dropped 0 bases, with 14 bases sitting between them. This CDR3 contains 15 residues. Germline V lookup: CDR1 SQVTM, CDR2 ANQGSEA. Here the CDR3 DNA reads TGCAGCGTTCAGGGGGGCCCAATCTCCTACAATGAGCAGTTCTTC. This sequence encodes CSVQGGPISYNEQFF.

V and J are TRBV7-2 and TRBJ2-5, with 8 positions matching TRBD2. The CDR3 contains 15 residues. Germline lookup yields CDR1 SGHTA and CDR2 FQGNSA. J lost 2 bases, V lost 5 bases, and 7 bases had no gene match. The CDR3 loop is CASSPGGLGQETQYF. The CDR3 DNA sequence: TGTGCCAGCAGCCCCGGGGGACTAGGACAAGAGACCCAGTACTTC.

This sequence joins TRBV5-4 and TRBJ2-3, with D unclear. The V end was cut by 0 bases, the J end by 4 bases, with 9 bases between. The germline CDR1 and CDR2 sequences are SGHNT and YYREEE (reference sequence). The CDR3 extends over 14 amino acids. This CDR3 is CASSLDQSADTQYF. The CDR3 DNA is TGTGCCAGCAGCTTGGACCAGTCTGCAGATACGCAGTATTTT.

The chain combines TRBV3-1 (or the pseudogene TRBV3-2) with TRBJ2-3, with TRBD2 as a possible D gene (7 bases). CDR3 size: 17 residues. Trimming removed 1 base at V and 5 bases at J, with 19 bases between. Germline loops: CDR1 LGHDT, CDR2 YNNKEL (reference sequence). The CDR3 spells CASSQGRRGGLRDTQYF. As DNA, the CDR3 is TGTGCCAGCAGCCAAGGACGTAGGGGGGGCCTCCGAGATACGCAGTATTTT.